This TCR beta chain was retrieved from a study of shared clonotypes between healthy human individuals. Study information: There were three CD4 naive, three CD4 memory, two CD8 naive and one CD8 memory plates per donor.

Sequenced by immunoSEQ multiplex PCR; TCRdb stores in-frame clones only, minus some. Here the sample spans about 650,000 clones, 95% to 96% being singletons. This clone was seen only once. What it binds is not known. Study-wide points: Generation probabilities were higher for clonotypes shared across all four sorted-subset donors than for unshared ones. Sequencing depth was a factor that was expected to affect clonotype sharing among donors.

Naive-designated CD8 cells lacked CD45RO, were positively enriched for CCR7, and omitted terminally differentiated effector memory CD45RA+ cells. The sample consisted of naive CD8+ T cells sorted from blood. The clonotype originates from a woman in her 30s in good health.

Written as DNA, the CDR3 is TGTGCCAGCAGGACCGGGACTAGCGCTTTGTATGAGCAGTTCTTC. Translation: CASRTGTSALYEQFF. V usage is TRBV27 and J usage is TRBJ2-1; TRBD2 aligns across 10 bases. Germline loops: CDR1 MNHEY, CDR2 SMNVEV (reference sequence). The CDR3 totals 15 residues. The ends lost 6 bases at V and 8 bases at J; junction bases unmatched: 10.